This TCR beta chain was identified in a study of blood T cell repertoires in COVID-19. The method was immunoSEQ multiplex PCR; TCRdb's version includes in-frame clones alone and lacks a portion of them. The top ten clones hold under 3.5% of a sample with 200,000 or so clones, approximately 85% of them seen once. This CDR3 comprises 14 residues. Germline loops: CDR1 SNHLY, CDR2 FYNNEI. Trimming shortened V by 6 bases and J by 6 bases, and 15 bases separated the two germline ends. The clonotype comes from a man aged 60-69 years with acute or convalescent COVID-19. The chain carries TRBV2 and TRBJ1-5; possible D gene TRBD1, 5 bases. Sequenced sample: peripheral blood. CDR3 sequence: CASSDQGPGQPQHF. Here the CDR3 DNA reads TGTGCCAGCAGCGATCAGGGTCCGGGTCAGCCCCAGCATTTT. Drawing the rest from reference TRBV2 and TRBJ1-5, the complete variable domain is EPEVTQTPSHQVTQMGQEVILRCVPISNHLYFYWYRQILGQKVEFLVSFYNNEISEKSEIFDDQFSVERPDGSNFTLKIRSTKLEDSAMYFCASSDQGPGQPQHFGDGTRLSIL.